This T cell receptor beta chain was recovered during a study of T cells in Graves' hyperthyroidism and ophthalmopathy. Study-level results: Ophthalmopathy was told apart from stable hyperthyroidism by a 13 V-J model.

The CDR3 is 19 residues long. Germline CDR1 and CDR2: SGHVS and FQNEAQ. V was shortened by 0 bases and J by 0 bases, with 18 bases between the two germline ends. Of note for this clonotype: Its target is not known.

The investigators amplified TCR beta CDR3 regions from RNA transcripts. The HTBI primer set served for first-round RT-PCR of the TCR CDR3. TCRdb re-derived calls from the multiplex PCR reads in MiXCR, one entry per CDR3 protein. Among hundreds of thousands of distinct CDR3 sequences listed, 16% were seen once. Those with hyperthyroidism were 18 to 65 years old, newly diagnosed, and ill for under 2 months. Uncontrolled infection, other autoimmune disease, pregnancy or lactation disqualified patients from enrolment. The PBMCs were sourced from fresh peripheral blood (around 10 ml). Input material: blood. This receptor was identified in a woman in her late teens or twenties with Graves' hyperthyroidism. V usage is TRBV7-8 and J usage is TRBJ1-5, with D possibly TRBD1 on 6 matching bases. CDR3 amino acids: CASSLAGARGQYSNQPQHF. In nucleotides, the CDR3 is TGTGCCAGCAGCTTAGCCGGGGCCCGGGGGCAGTATAGCAATCAGCCCCAGCATTTT. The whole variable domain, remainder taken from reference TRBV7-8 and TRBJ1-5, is GAGVSQSPRYKVAKRGQDVALRCDPISGHVSLFWYQQALGQGPEFLTYFQNEAQLDKSGLPSDRFFAERPEGSVSTLKIQRTQQEDSAVYLCASSLAGARGQYSNQPQHFGDGTRLSIL.